This T cell receptor beta chain was documented in a study of blood T cell repertoires in COVID-19. Study at large: The recovered donors of Cohort 3 showed two negative PCRs, clearance, or symptom resolution. The samples span acute and convalescent COVID-19 from the United States, Italy and Spain.

Deletions cut 3 bases from V and 3 bases from J, with 4 bases between. In germline, CDR1 is MGHRA, CDR2 YSYEKL. This CDR3 region has 12 residues. Original processing notes: It was from reference gene primer amplification that nucleated cell counts were estimated. Sequencing used immunoSEQ multiplex PCR; TCRdb keeps in-frame clones, though not all of them. That table is the source of V, J and clone size, and D and trimming were worked out from the DNA. The sample contains under 200,000 clones, around 86% of which appear only once. Which cohort a participant joined came from the clinical history participants gave.

This receptor was identified in a woman in her thirties or forties in a cohort exposed to, infected with or recovered from COVID-19 (not recorded which). The V and J genes are TRBV4-1 and TRBJ2-3, with no clear D. The sequenced sample consisted of PBMCs or T cells enriched from blood (not recorded which). The DNA for the CDR3 is TGCGCCAGCAGCCATTATACAGATACGCAGTATTTT. Encoded protein: CASSHYTDTQYF.